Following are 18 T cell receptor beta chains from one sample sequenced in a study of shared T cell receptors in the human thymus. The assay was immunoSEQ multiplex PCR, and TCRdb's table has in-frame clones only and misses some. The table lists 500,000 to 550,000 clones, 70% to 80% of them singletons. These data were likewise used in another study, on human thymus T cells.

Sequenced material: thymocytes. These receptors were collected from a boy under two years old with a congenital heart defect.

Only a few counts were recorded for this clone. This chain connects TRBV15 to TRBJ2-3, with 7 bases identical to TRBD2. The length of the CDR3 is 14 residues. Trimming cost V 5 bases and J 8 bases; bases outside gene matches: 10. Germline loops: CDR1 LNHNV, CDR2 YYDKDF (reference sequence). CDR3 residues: CATSLDDPGGTQYF. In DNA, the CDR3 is TGTGCCACCAGCTTAGACGACCCGGGGGGTACGCAGTATTTT.

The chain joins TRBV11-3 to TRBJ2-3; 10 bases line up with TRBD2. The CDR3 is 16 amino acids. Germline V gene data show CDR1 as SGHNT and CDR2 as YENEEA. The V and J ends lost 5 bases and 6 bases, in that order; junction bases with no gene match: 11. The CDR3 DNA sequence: TGTGCCAGCAGCCCACCCGGGACTAGCGCCTGGGATACGCAGTATTTT. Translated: CASSPPGTSAWDTQYF.

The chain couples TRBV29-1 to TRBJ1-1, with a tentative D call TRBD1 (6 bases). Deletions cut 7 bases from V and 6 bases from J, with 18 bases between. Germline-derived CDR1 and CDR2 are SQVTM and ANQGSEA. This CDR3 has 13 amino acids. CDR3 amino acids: CSGIRQDFSEAFF. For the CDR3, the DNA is TGCAGCGGGATACGACAGGATTTCTCTGAAGCTTTCTTT.

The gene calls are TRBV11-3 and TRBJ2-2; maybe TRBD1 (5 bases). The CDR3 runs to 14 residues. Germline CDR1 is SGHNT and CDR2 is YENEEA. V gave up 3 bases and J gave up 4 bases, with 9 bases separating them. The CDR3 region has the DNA TGTGCCAGCAGCTTGACAGTTCCCACCGGGGAGCTGTTTTTT. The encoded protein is CASSLTVPTGELFF.

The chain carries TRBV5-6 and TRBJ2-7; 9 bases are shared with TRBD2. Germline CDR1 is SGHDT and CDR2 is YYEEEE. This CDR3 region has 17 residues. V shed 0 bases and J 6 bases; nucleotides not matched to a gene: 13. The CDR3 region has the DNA TGTGCCAGCAGCTTGGTGATTTGCGCGGGAGGGCCCTCCGAGCAGTACTTC. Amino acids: CASSLVICAGGPSEQYF.

The CDR3 DNA reads TGCGCCAGCAGCTTGGGGGCTAGCGGGAACTCCTACGAGCAGTACTTC. This codes for CASSLGASGNSYEQYF. J is TRBJ2-7 and V is TRBV5-1; 9 bases match TRBD2. Per germline, CDR1 SGHRS and CDR2 YFSETQ. CDR3 length equals 16 residues. V shed 0 bases, J shed 0 bases, and the junction held 4 bases outside the gene matches.

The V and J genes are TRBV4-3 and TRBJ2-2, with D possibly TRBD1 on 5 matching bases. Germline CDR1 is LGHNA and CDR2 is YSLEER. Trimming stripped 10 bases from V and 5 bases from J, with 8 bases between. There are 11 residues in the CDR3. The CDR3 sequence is CATKGTGELFF. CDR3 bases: TGCGCCACCAAGGGGACCGGGGAGCTGTTTTTT.

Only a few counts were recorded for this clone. The DNA for the CDR3 is TGTGCCAGCAGCTTAGCCCCGACAGGGGTTGGCTACACCTTC. This gives the protein CASSLAPTGVGYTF. The V gene is TRBV7-2, the J gene TRBJ1-2; TRBD1 agrees at 8 bases. The CDR3 runs to 14 residues. Losses at the gene ends were 0 bases for V and 7 bases for J; bases not matched to a gene: 4. CDR1 and CDR2 (germline): SGHTA, FQGNSA.

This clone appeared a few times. The CDR3 DNA is TGTGCCAGTAGTATAGATTCCACTAGCGGGAGAGTTGGATTCGGGCAGTACTTC. Amino acid sequence: CASSIDSTSGRVGFGQYF. The rearrangement joins TRBV19 to TRBJ2-7, with 11 bases matching TRBD2. This CDR3 has 18 amino acids. After removal of 0 bases from V and 9 bases from J, the junction contained 16 bases not matched to a gene. CDR1 is LNHDA and CDR2 is SQIVND in the germline V gene (reference sequence).

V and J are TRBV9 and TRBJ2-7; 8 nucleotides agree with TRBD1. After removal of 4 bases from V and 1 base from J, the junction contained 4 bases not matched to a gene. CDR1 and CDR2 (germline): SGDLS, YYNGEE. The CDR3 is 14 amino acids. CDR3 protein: CASSIRDRSYEQYF. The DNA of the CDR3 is TGTGCCAGCAGCATACGGGACAGGTCCTACGAGCAGTACTTC.

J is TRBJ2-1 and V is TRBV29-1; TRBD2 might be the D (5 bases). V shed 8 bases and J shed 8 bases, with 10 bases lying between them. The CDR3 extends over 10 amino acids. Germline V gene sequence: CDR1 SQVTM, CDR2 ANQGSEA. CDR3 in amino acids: CSTPGDEQFF. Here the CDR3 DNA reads TGCAGCACCCCCGGGGATGAGCAGTTCTTC.

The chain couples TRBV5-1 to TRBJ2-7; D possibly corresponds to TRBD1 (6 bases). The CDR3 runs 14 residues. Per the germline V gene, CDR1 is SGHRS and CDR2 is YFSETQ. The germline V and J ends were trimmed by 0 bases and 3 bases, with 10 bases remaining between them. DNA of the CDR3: TGCGCCAGCAGCTTGGCAGGGGCCAGCTACGAGCAGTACTTC. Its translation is CASSLAGASYEQYF.

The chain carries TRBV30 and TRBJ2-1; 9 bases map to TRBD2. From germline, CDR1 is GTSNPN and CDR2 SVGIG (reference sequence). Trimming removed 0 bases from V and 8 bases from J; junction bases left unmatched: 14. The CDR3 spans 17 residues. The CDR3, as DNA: TGTGCCTGGAGTGTACGTGGGCCGGCGGGAGGGGCTCATGAGCAGTTCTTC. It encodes CAWSVRGPAGGAHEQFF.

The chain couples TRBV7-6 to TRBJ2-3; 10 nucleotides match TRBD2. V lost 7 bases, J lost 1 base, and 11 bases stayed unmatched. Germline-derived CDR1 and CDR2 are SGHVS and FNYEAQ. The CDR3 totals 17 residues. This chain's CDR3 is CASIPVASGRGTDTQYF. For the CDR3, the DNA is TGTGCCAGCATCCCCGTGGCTAGCGGGAGAGGCACAGATACGCAGTATTTT.

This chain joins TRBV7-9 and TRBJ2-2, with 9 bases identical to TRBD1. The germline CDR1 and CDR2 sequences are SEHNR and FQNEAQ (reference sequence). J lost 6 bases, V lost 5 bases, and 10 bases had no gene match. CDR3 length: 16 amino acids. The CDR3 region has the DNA TGTGCCAGCAGCCCCCGGGACAGGGAATTTGCCGGGGAGCTGTTTTTT. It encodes CASSPRDREFAGELFF.

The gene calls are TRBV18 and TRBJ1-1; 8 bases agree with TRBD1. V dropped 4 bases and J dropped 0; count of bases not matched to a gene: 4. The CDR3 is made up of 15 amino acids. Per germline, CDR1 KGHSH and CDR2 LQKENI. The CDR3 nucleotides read TGTGCCAGCTCACGGGACAGGATAATGAACACTGAAGCTTTCTTT. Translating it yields CASSRDRIMNTEAFF.

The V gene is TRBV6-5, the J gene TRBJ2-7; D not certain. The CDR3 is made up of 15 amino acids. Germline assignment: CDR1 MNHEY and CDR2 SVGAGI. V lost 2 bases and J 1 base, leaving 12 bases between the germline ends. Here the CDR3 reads CASSYRNPRSYEQYF. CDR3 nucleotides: TGTGCCAGCAGTTACCGAAATCCTAGGTCCTACGAGCAGTACTTC.

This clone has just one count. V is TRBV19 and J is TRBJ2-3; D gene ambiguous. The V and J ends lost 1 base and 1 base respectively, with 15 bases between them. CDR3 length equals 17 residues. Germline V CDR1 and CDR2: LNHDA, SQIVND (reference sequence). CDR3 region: CASSIALHGDGTDTQYF. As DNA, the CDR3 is TGTGCCAGTAGTATAGCTCTCCATGGAGATGGCACAGATACGCAGTATTTT.